What follows describes a single TCR beta chain. One entry per CDR3 protein, called by TCRdb with MiXCR from the RT-PCR reads. Altogether 150,000 to 200,000 distinct CDR3 sequences are present, around two fifths being singletons, with the ten largest covering 33%. This entry is derived from a study of patients and donors after allogeneic stem cell transplantation. CDR1 is SGHTA and CDR2 is FQGTGA in the germline V gene. The CDR3 contains 14 residues. V shed 1 base and J shed 8 bases, with 12 bases lying between them. This sequence was found in a human donor who was either an allogeneic HSCT recipient or a stem cell or donor lymphocyte infusion donor (not recorded which). It is not recorded whose cells these are; they may come from a transplant donor. Sample: blood, either unsorted or a sorted T cell fraction (not recorded which). The chain uses TRBV7-3 and TRBJ2-1; D ambiguous. In DNA, the CDR3 is TGTGCCAGCAGCTTAAAATCTCCCCCCGATGAGCAGTTCTTC. Its translation is CASSLKSPPDEQFF.